What follows are 2 T cell receptor beta chains derived from one specimen sequenced in a study of blood T cell repertoires in COVID-19. Clones were sequenced by immunoSEQ multiplex PCR, and TCRdb holds only the in-frame ones, with some missing. Among approximately 110,000 clones listed, roughly 74% were seen once. The specimen sequenced was peripheral blood. Every receptor here comes from a man older than 75 with COVID-19, enrolled during active disease.

This chain uses TRBV6-5 with TRBJ1-1; 9 nucleotides match TRBD1. Germline lookup yields CDR1 MNHEY and CDR2 SVGAGI. The CDR3 runs 14 residues. The V and J ends lost 2 bases and 5 bases, in that order; junction bases with no gene match: 3. The CDR3 DNA reads TGTGCCAGCAGTTACACACAGGGGGCAACTGAAGCTTTCTTT. It encodes CASSYTQGATEAFF.

This clone has just a few counts. The chain carries TRBV18 and TRBJ2-2; 9 nucleotides agree with TRBD1. CDR3 length: 16 amino acids. CDR1 is KGHSH and CDR2 is LQKENI in the germline V gene. V lost 2 bases, J lost 1 base, and 2 bases stayed unmatched. For the CDR3, the DNA is TGTGCCAGCTCACCAAGACAGGGGGGGAACACCGGGGAGCTGTTTTTT. Amino acid sequence: CASSPRQGGNTGELFF.